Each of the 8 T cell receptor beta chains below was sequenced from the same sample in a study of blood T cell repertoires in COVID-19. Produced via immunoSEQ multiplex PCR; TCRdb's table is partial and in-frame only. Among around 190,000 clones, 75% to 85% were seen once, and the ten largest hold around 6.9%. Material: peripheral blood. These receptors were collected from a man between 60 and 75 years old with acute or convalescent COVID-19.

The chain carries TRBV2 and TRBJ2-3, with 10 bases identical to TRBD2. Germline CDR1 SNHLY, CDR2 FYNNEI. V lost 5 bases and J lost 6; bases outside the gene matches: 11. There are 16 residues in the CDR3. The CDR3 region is CASSPLLAGPQDTQYF. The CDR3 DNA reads TGTGCCAGCAGTCCCTTACTAGCGGGGCCACAGGATACGCAGTATTTT.

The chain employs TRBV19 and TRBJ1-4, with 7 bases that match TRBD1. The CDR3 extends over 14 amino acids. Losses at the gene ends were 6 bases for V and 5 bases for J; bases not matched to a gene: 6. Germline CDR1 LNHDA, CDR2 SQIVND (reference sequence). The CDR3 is CASRTTGANEKLFF. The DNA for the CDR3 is TGTGCCAGTAGGACAACAGGGGCCAATGAAAAACTGTTTTTT.

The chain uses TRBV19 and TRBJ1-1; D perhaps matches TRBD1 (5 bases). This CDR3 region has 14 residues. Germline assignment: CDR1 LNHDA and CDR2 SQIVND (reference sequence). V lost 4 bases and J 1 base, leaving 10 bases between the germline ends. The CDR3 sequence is CASSTNQGNTEAFF. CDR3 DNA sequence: TGTGCCAGTAGTACGAATCAGGGGAACACTGAAGCTTTCTTT. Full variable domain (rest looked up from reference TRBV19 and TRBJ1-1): DGGITQSPKYLFRKEGQNVTLSCEQNLNHDAMYWYRQDPGQGLRLIYYSQIVNDFQKGDIAEGYSVSREKKESFPLTVTSAQKNPTAFYLCASSTNQGNTEAFFGQGTRLTVV.

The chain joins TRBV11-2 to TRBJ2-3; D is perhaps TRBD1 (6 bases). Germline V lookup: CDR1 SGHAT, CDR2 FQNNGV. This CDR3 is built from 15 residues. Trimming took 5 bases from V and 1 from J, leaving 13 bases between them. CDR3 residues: CASSLGPGGTDTQYF. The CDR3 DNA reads TGTGCCAGCAGCCTGGGCCCAGGGGGCACAGATACGCAGTATTTT.

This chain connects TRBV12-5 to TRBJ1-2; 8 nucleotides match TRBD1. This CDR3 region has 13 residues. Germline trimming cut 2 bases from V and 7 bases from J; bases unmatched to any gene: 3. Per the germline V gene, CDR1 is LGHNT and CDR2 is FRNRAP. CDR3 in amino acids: CASGLTGGTGYTF. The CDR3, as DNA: TGTGCTAGTGGTTTGACAGGGGGTACTGGCTACACCTTC.

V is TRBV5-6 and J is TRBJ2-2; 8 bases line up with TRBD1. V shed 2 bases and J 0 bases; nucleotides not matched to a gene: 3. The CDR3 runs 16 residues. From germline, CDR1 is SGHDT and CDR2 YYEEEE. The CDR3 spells CASSFLTGANTGELFF. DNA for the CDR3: TGTGCCAGCAGCTTCCTGACAGGGGCGAACACCGGGGAGCTGTTTTTT. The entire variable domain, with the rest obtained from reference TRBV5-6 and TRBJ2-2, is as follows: DAGVTQSPTHLIKTRGQQVTLRCSPKSGHDTVSWYQQALGQGPQFIFQYYEEEERQRGNFPDRFSGHQFPNYSSELNVNALLLGDSALYLCASSFLTGANTGELFFGEGSRLTVL.

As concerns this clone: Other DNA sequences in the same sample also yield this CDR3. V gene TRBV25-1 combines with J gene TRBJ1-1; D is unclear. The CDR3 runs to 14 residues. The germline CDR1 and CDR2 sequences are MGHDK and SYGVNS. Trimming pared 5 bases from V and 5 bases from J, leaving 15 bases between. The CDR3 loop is CASSLRGIGTEAFF. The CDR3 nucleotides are TGTGCCAGCAGTCTCCGAGGAATTGGGACTGAAGCTTTCTTT.

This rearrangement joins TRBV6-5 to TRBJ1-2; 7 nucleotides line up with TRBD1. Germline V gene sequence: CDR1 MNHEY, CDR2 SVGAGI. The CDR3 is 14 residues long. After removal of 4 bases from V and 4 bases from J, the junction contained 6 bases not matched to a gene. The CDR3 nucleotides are TGTGCCAGCAGTTTCGACAGGGCAGGCTATGGCTACACCTTC. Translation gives CASSFDRAGYGYTF.